The text below deals with one TCR beta chain. This entry comes from a study of blood T cell repertoires in COVID-19. In the original processing: Estimation of nucleated cell counts was performed using reference gene primer amplification. Measured with immunoSEQ multiplex PCR; TCRdb has only the in-frame clones, and not every one. That table gives V, J and clone size, and the DNA gave D and trimming. The repertoire holds under 95,000 clones, around 87% seen once, with 4.5% to 6% in the top ten. Deletions cut 2 bases from V and 5 bases from J, with 12 bases between. Germline lookup yields CDR1 LGHDT and CDR2 YNNKEL (reference sequence). The CDR3 totals 14 residues.

The specimen was peripheral blood. The V and J genes are TRBV3-1 (or the pseudogene TRBV3-2) and TRBJ2-5; D is undetermined. This sequence was found in an elderly woman with acute or convalescent COVID-19. The CDR3 sequence is CASSQSRRWETQYF. CDR3 nucleotide sequence: TGTGCCAGCAGCCAATCGAGGCGGTGGGAGACCCAGTACTTC.